This entry lists 10 T cell receptor beta chains sequenced from one sample in a study of glioma-infiltrating T cells. TCR alpha and beta CDR3 regions were amplified from RNA using iRepertoire nested multiplex PCR. TCRdb reprocessed the multiplex PCR reads via MiXCR and lists one record per CDR3 protein. The sample shows 300,000 to 400,000 distinct CDR3 sequences, 41% of them seen only once. Sequencing input: glioma tissue, nonneoplastic brain tissue, or PBMCs (not recorded which). The receptors were sampled from a human donor with low-grade glioma or glioblastoma, undergoing nonglioma brain surgery, or in good health (not recorded which).

This chain connects TRBV4-2 to TRBJ2-6; TRBD1 matches 7 bases. The length of the CDR3 is 17 residues. The V gene end was trimmed by 3 bases and the J gene end by 0 bases; junction bases not matched to a gene: 5. Per germline, CDR1 LGHNA and CDR2 YNFKEQ. CDR3 region: CASSQGRGPSGANVLTF. CDR3 bases: TGTGCCAGCAGCCAGGGAAGGGGGCCCTCTGGGGCCAACGTCCTGACTTTC.

J is TRBJ1-6 and V is TRBV2, with 8 bases matching TRBD1. Germline loops: CDR1 SNHLY, CDR2 FYNNEI. The V segment lost 6 bases and the J segment 8 bases; nucleotides outside the gene matches: 3. The CDR3 spans 13 residues. CDR3 region: CASRGDRYSPLHF. As DNA, the CDR3 is TGTGCCAGCAGGGGGGACAGGTATTCACCCCTCCACTTT.

This clonotype has at least ten counts. J is TRBJ2-7 and V is TRBV15; D may be TRBD1 or TRBD2 (5 bases each). Germline V CDR1 and CDR2: LNHNV, YYDKDF (reference sequence). V was cut by 4 bases and J by 4 bases, with 14 bases left in between. This CDR3 has 14 amino acids. CDR3 sequence reads: CATSKRDVSYEQYF. CDR3 DNA sequence: TGTGCCACCAGCAAACGGGACGTCTCGTACGAGCAGTACTTC.

J is TRBJ2-3 and V is TRBV20-1, with D perhaps matching TRBD1 or TRBD2 (5 bases each). Trimming stripped 0 bases from V and 1 base from J, with 11 bases between. This CDR3 comprises 15 residues. Germline loops: CDR1 DFQATT, CDR2 SNEGSKA (reference sequence). This CDR3 reads CSARDRGEGTDTQYF. The CDR3 region has the DNA TGCAGTGCTAGAGATCGAGGGGAAGGCACAGATACGCAGTATTTT.

This clonotype came up many times. The chain employs TRBV6-2 or TRBV6-3 and TRBJ1-2; a possible D gene is TRBD1 (6 bases). The germline V and J ends were trimmed by 7 bases and 4 bases, with 13 bases remaining between them. Per the germline V gene, CDR1 is MNHEY and CDR2 is SVGEGT. The CDR3 is made up of 13 amino acids. The chain's CDR3 is CASTQAGAYGYTF. The CDR3 DNA sequence: TGTGCCAGCACCCAGGCAGGGGCCTATGGCTACACCTTC.

This sequence joins TRBV5-4 and TRBJ2-3, with 12 bases lining up with TRBD2. The CDR3 is 19 residues long. The germline V gene has CDR1 SGHNT and CDR2 YYREEE (reference sequence). After removal of 0 bases from V and 6 bases from J, the junction contained 14 bases not matched to a gene. The CDR3 nucleotides read TGTGCCAGCAGCTTGGATGCGGCGACTAGCGGGAGTCTTCTGGATACGCAGTATTTT. Amino acids: CASSLDAATSGSLLDTQYF.

Of note for this clonotype: A much larger clone is a single base away; this may be a read error. The chain is built from TRBV6-1 and TRBJ2-1; 9 positions match TRBD2. The CDR3 runs to 14 residues. J lost 8 bases, V lost 5 bases, and 7 bases had no gene match. Germline V CDR1 and CDR2: MNHNS, SASEGT. CDR3 bases: TGTGCCAGCAGTTATATTAGCGGGAGCGATGAGCAGTTCTTC. It yields the protein CASSYISGSDEQFF.

The chain is built from TRBV28 and TRBJ1-4; D unresolved. This CDR3 is 17 amino acids long. The V and J ends lost 5 bases and 0 bases respectively, with 16 bases between them. Germline V lookup: CDR1 MDHEN, CDR2 SYDVKM. CDR3: CASSLWIPKATNEKLFF. CDR3 coding DNA: TGTGCCAGCAGTCTCTGGATACCCAAGGCAACTAATGAAAAACTGTTTTTT.

Many counts were recorded for this clonotype. This sequence joins TRBV20-1 and TRBJ2-3, with 11 bases aligning to TRBD2. V was pared by 3 bases and J by 3 bases, with 5 bases of the junction left unmatched. The CDR3 is made up of 15 amino acids. Germline V gene data show CDR1 as DFQATT and CDR2 as SNEGSKA (reference sequence). As DNA, the CDR3 is TGCAGTGCTAGGTCACTAGCGGGAGTTACAGATACGCAGTATTTT. Protein: CSARSLAGVTDTQYF.

This clonotype showed up just a few times. The chain carries TRBV7-9 and TRBJ2-5, with D hard to call. The germline V and J ends were trimmed by 2 bases and 1 base, with 8 bases remaining between them. The germline gives CDR1 SEHNR, CDR2 FQNEAQ (reference sequence). This CDR3 region has 14 residues. CDR3 nucleotides: TGTGCCAGCAGCTTATGGGCCTCCCAAGAGACCCAGTACTTC. Protein: CASSLWASQETQYF.